The 4 T cell receptor beta chains presented below share a single source sample, sequenced in a study of glioma-infiltrating T cells after dendritic cell vaccination. Specified time point: after dendritic cell vaccination, including at tumor progression/relapse. Method: immunoSEQ multiplex PCR; TCRdb's copy keeps in-frame clones and lacks some. Seen here are approximately 50,000 clones, over 75% observed once, and the top ten hold 5.3%. The sample in question was blood, obtained after dendritic cell vaccination. All receptors come from a human donor with glioblastoma.

The rearrangement links TRBV7-9 to TRBJ1-1; D is ambiguous. V lost 8 bases and J 10 bases, leaving 20 bases between the germline ends. The CDR3 runs to 13 residues. Germline V gene lookup returns CDR1 SEHNR and CDR2 FQNEAQ (reference sequence). In DNA, the CDR3 is TGTGCCAGCGCTACTCCGGCCCCCCCTAGAGCTTTCTTT. Residues: CASATPAPPRAFF.

The chain joins TRBV7-2 to TRBJ2-2, with 10 bases matching TRBD2. The CDR3 extends over 17 amino acids. Germline trimming cut 1 base from V and 0 bases from J; bases unmatched to any gene: 2. The germline V gene has CDR1 SGHTA and CDR2 FQGNSA. The CDR3 bases are TGTGCCAGCAGCTTAGACGGGACTAGCGCGAACACCGGGGAGCTGTTTTTT. As protein: CASSLDGTSANTGELFF.

The genes are TRBV6-1 and TRBJ2-2; TRBD1 matches at 11 bases. This CDR3 has 14 residues. The germline gives CDR1 MNHNS, CDR2 SASEGT. V shed 8 bases, J shed 3 bases, and the junction held 2 bases outside the gene matches. Written as DNA, the CDR3 is TGTGCCAGCCCGGGACAGGGGGACACCGGGGAGCTGTTTTTT. It encodes CASPGQGDTGELFF.

A note on this clone: One junction end does not reproduce the germline sequence, and a read error may be involved. CDR3 DNA: TGTGCCAGCAGCCGGACAGGAATGAATACTGAAGCTTTCTTT. This encodes CASSRTGMNTEAFF. This chain joins TRBV7-3 and TRBJ1-1; TRBD1 aligns across 7 bases. This CDR3 contains 14 residues. Germline CDR1 is SGHTA and CDR2 is FQGTGA.